Below, 3 T cell receptor beta chains from the same sample are listed, as sequenced in a study of blood T cell repertoires in COVID-19 (dated by TCRdb to 2019 to 2021). Library preparation used the immunoSEQ multiplex PCR assay. TCRdb provides this immuneACCESS table in a form limited to in-frame rearrangements. Some clones are lacking; in checked studies, under half of them reflect an unresolved V gene, and why the rest are absent is not known. The sample includes 240,000 or so clones, with about 83% observed a single time. Together, the top ten hold over 2% of the sample. Sequenced: PBMCs or T cells enriched from blood (not recorded which). Receptors originate from a woman in her forties or fifties who had recovered from COVID-19.

The chain joins TRBV27 to TRBJ1-2, with 7 bases identical to TRBD1. With V trimmed by 5 bases and J by 4 bases, 7 bases remained unmatched. Germline loops: CDR1 MNHEY, CDR2 SMNVEV (reference sequence). The CDR3 contains 14 residues. CDR3 coding DNA: TGTGCCAGCAGTACCACAGGGGCAGTCTATGGCTACACCTTC. It translates to CASSTTGAVYGYTF.

The J gene is TRBJ2-5, the V gene TRBV5-1; a possible D gene is TRBD2 (6 bases). The germline V and J ends were trimmed by 6 bases and 5 bases, with 11 bases remaining between them. The CDR3 runs 12 residues. In germline, CDR1 is SGHRS, CDR2 YFSETQ. CDR3 protein: CASTQEGETQYF. DNA of the CDR3: TGCGCCAGCACGCAGGAGGGGGAGACCCAGTACTTC.

The genes are TRBV4-3 and TRBJ2-5; D ambiguous. This CDR3 comprises 13 residues. The V end was cut by 1 base, the J end by 5 bases, with 8 bases between. Looked up from germline, CDR1 is LGHNA and CDR2 is YSLEER. The CDR3 sequence: CASSQGGRETQYF. The CDR3 coding sequence is TGCGCCAGCAGCCAAGGCGGCCGGGAGACCCAGTACTTC.